This TCR beta chain stems from a study of T cells in localized non-small cell lung cancer. This CDR3 has 16 residues. V lost 5 bases and J lost 0, with 14 bases in between. Germline assignment: CDR1 LNHDA and CDR2 SQIVND (reference sequence). Study-level points and caveats: Uninvolved nearby lung showed the greatest T cell clonality, exceeding that found in tumor. One tumor region alone was sequenced, and heterogeneity therefore remains possible. Within adjacent lung there appeared a median around 60 of the top 100 tumor clones.

Of note for this clone: Its antigen is currently unknown.

The protocol was immunoSEQ multiplex PCR, while the TCRdb copy is restricted to in-frame clones and leaves out a portion. The sample contains under 95,000 clones, more than 70% of which appear only once. The chain employs TRBV19 and TRBJ2-1; D remains unclear. The sample here was peripheral blood, taken before any cancer treatment. This sequence originates from a female donor at least 60 years old with stage I lung adenocarcinoma. For the CDR3, the DNA is TGTGCCAGTAGTGTTCGTCCGAAGCTCTCCTACAATGAGCAGTTCTTC. The encoded protein is CASSVRPKLSYNEQFF.